This T cell receptor (beta chain) was documented in a study of cytomegalovirus exposure and HLA in healthy donors (dated by TCRdb to about 2017). Regarding the complete study: An earlier analysis of a few hundred of the donors reported over 250 Gb of sequence data and roughly 120 million unique TCR beta sequences obtained from approximately 180 million T cells. The aim of the study was to test whether cataloging public T cell receptors could identify signatures of past pathogen exposure. Typing coverage differed by locus: A, B, C, DRB1 and DQB1 were typed in roughly 629-640 donors, DQA1 in around 500, DPA1 in 600 to 610, and DPB1 in 400 to 490. To study patterns of TCR occurrence, a later analysis re-analyzed previously published TCR beta repertoires from around 700 donors and added high-resolution HLA genotyping. The T cell repertoires of some 700 subjects were profiled by immunosequencing and related to cytomegalovirus serostatus. A later genetic analysis took genome-wide SNP genotypes for 398 of the 666 donors and used that subset as a discovery cohort. An early release that covered several hundred HLA-typed donors contained about 300 gigabases of sequencing data and around 80 million unique TCR sequences. Of the 300 to 500 genotyped donors, less than 85% were placed in the genetic ancestry cluster associated with self-reported Caucasian donors. In addition to the first cohort of roughly 700 subjects, a separate validation cohort of 130 or so different subjects was used. About five DR-DQ haplotypes were treated as single units for association and clustering because of strong linkage in the cohort. HLA typing covered class I and class II loci at four-digit resolution. Among roughly 370 genotyped donors of the cohort, an average of about 240,000 unique TCR beta nucleotide sequences were sequenced per donor, about a sixth of them non-productive. Donor age, sex, ethnicity and CMV serostatus were compiled together with the repertoire data. The later analysis used no new phenotypic data to find candidate immune exposures, relying instead on TCR beta sequences and their occurrence across donors. To predict cytomegalovirus infection status, the study combined high-throughput TCR immunosequencing, statistical association of individual TCRs with disease status, and machine learning. Every discovery cohort repertoire had been produced on one sequencing platform. An earlier analysis of approximately 630 of the donors applied high-throughput TCR beta sequencing to assess whether each TCR beta V gene segment acted as functional or pseudogenic. Study-level results and caveats: Because HLA typing was missing for some donors at each locus, association tests included only the typed subset. Some IMGT-functional V segments, including TRBV6-2 and TRBV6-3, could not be told apart with the 87-base-pair reads, so those segments were excluded. A later analysis associated 16,951 TCR beta sequences with specific HLA alleles at a false discovery rate of 0.05. The study gave a list of some 150 TCR beta chains associated with cytomegalovirus. Broadly in line with IMGT annotations, most TCR beta V segments showed up in productive rearrangements about 90% or about 30% of the time in an earlier analysis of several hundred of the donors. In both the original and validation cohorts, the classifier was reported to diagnose cytomegalovirus status with high specificity and sensitivity. Seventeen rarely observed V segments, including chromosome 9 orphons, were excluded from the earlier analysis of about 610 of the donors because counts were too low. The authors suggested that the approach could potentially be generalized to other disease states and immunological phenotypes. According to a later genetic analysis, donors in an Asian-associated ancestry cluster had fewer N-insertions in productive TCRs than the approximately 700-donor mean. In a later analysis, the rate of TCR association differed among HLA loci, with DRB1 alleles having the most associated TCRs and HLA-C alleles having the fewest. A few of the identified cytomegalovirus-associated TCR beta chains were confirmed in vitro to be specific for cytomegalovirus antigens. Immune exposure information for the cohort was limited to CMV serostatus. A group of highly shared sequence variants was considered likely to be a technical artifact of the sequencing pipeline. In a later analysis, HLA-associated TCR beta chains were found to be more clonally expanded and to have lower generation probabilities than equally common non-associated chains. Sequencing depth was assumed to be roughly uniform across donors in the presence/absence analyses, though that assumption may not hold. A further reported finding was that TCR beta sequences accurately predicted the HLA-A and HLA-B alleles for most subjects in the first cohort. Correlated functional status among segregating V segments might reflect linkage disequilibrium, but an unknown experimental factor could not be ruled out. This cohort had only TCR beta chains sequenced, and the lack of alpha or paired-chain data limited which features could be detected. An association between a missense DCLRE1C variant and V-gene and J-gene trimming of TCR beta chains was found in a later genetic analysis and replicated in an independent cohort. Most TCR sequences were seen in very few donors, while some public TCRs were found in many individuals. When HLA alleles, especially DR and DQ, strongly co-occurred, TCR associations were difficult to assign to individual alleles. A later analysis found that most CMV-associated TCR beta chains appeared HLA-restricted, with HLA associations seemingly driven largely by CMV exposure. A later analysis reported that several top co-occurrence clusters appeared linked to parvovirus B19, influenza, CMV and Epstein-Barr virus.

To prepare the library, the immunoSEQ multiplex PCR assay was applied. A mixture of 60 forward primers for TCR Vbeta segments and 13 reverse primers for TCR Jbeta segments was used in the multiplex PCR. The CDR3 region of rearranged TCR beta genes was amplified from genomic DNA by a multiplex PCR assay. The amplified TCR beta libraries were sequenced on the Illumina HiSeq System as 87-base-pair reads. The paper's data handling went like this. Across the 600 to 700 repertoires, a later analysis counted roughly 77 million unique TCR beta chains, about 10 million of which were shared by at least two donors. To remove PCR and sequencing errors, raw reads were error-corrected and collapsed into unique sequences using a nearest-neighbor algorithm that merged closely related sequences. V, D and J gene segments were assigned by aligning CDR3 sequences to IMGT reference sequences. For a sequence to be retained, at least a six-nucleotide match to both a V gene segment and a J gene segment was required. A rearrangement was called productive if the CDR3 had no stop codons and remained in frame with V and J, and every other rearrangement was called non-productive. CDR3 was defined according to IMGT convention as the region running from the second conserved V-encoded cysteine to the conserved J-encoded phenylalanine. The earlier analysis of approximately 590 of the donors excluded any sequence lacking an unambiguous match to a single V gene segment. An earlier analysis of 550 to 650 of the donors classified V segments as functional when productive rearrangements were above 56.7% and as segregating when the standard deviation between donors was above 5%. To diagnose cytomegalovirus status from the catalog of TCR beta chain sequences, a statistical classification framework was built. In a later analysis, V and J genes were assigned by comparing TCR nucleotide sequences against IMGT/GENE-DB human TR gene sequences. Using the TCRdist pipeline, a later analysis assigned CDR3 sequences along with most-parsimonious VDJ recombination scenarios. In a later analysis, every TCR beta chain was defined by the combination of its CDR3 amino acid sequence and its V-gene family, and reads without a unique V-gene family were dropped. In a later analysis, 450 to 600 highly shared, low-generation-probability nucleotide sequences were removed to address suspected cross-contamination and a sequencing artifact. In a later analysis, a clonal expansion index was calculated for each public chain from normalized within-repertoire ranks of inferred template counts. In a later analysis, generation probabilities were computed using a VDJ recombination model fitted to out-of-frame rearrangements, and the results were checked against IGoR. A later analysis scored TCR-TCR, TCR-HLA and TCR-CMV co-occurrence with hypergeometric tests, applying a repertoire-size bias correction to TCR pairs. To estimate false discovery rates, a later analysis permuted the HLA or CMV assignments 20 times. In a later analysis, co-occurring TCRs were grouped using DBSCAN, with TCRdist sequence similarity added in when clustering inside HLA-allele-positive subsets. Co-occurrence clustering excluded repertoires with fewer than 30,000 or more than 120,000 public chains, plus five with anomalous nucleotide sharing. This is the immuneACCESS table as TCRdb keeps it, with only in-frame sequences that have V and J called. A part of the clones is gone; compared with another copy, unresolved V genes explain less than half, and the rest is unexplained. D and trimming were read from the DNA, whereas the V and J calls and clone size are those reported in that table. The sample table lists roughly 110,000 clones, 75% of them with a count of one. The ten top clones hold approximately 2.4% of the sample.

This clone has a single count. The antigen it binds to is not known. No quality values exist for individual bases; no much larger clone is one base distant. The cohort was made up of 666 healthy bone marrow donors. At the time of sampling, all cohort members were nominally healthy, though unrecorded immune exposures were likely present. The donor was CMV seronegative and was included in the group of about 350 seronegative cohort members. Each donor provided a peripheral blood sample, and peripheral blood mononuclear cells were used for TCR beta sequencing. The Qiagen DNeasy Blood Extraction Kit was used to extract genomic DNA from the blood cell samples. The CDR3 starts with the cysteine, ends with the phenylalanine, and has 17 residues. Only the CDR3 portion is preserved as DNA: 51 bases, with reading frame beginning at the first base. V loses 0 bases at its end and J loses 6 bases; junction bases beyond the gene matches: 8. CDR1 MGHRA and CDR2 YSYEKL were looked up in the germline V gene.

Recombination joined TRBV4-1 with TRBJ1-5, with 10 junctional bases fitting TRBD1. The source material was PBMCs. The source is a man aged 35 to 55 in good health and CMV-seronegative. The DNA sequence follows: TGCGCCAGCAGCCAAGATCCGGGACAGGGGTCGGGTCAGCCCCAGCATTTT. This encodes CASSQDPGQGSGQPQHF.